This is a list of T cell receptor beta chains from one sample in a study of blood T cell repertoires in COVID-19. Profiling relied on immunoSEQ multiplex PCR, and the TCRdb table lists in-frame clones only, not all of them. The data show about 200,000 clones, less than 95% seen once. The specimen sequenced was peripheral blood. Receptors originate from a man aged 25-45 years with COVID-19, enrolled during active disease. The CDR3 runs from the conserved cysteine through the conserved F or W. A D gene is named only where the DNA matches it firmly. The listing skips clone size in some rows; elsewhere it reads once, few, many or a size class.

CDR3 protein	CDR3 DNA	clone size	V gene	J gene	D gene
CSAQTGATYQETQYF	TGCAGCGCCCAAACAGGAGCCACCTACCAAGAGACCCAGTACTTC	-	TRBV29-1	TRBJ2-5	-
CASQGLAGGLTYNEQFF	TGTGCCAGCCAGGGACTAGCGGGGGGCCTTACCTACAATGAGCAGTTCTTC	-	TRBV18	TRBJ2-1	TRBD2
CASSPREANGYTF	TGTGCCAGCTCACCACGAGAAGCGAATGGCTACACCTTC	few	TRBV18	TRBJ1-2	-
CASSLWDSYQPQHF	TGTGCCAGCAGCTTGTGGGACAGTTATCAGCCCCAGCATTTT	-	TRBV5-6	TRBJ1-5	TRBD1
CASSDPRGNYGYTF	TGTGCCAGCAGCGATCCTCGGGGGAACTATGGCTACACCTTC	-	TRBV7-9	TRBJ1-2	-
CASIVGQIPSPLHF	TGTGCCAGCATCGTGGGACAGATTCCTTCACCCCTCCACTTT	-	TRBV2	TRBJ1-6	TRBD1
CSVERGTGWDTEAFF	TGCAGCGTTGAACGGGGGACAGGATGGGACACTGAAGCTTTCTTT	-	TRBV29-1	TRBJ1-1	TRBD1
CASSLGQGANNEQFF	TGTGCCAGCAGCTTAGGACAGGGGGCGAACAATGAGCAGTTCTTC	-	TRBV7-3	TRBJ2-1	TRBD1
CAGGQAGTGELFF	TGTGCCGGGGGACAGGCGGGAACCGGGGAGCTGTTTTTT	-	TRBV5-5	TRBJ2-2	TRBD1
CAWTSERDLLF	TGTGCCTGGACGTCAGAGAGGGATTTACTTTTT	-	TRBV30	TRBJ1-4	-
CASSVSRMNTGELFF	TGCGCCAGCAGCGTCAGCAGGATGAACACCGGGGAGCTGTTTTTT	-	TRBV5-1	TRBJ2-2	-
CASSHNRASCTF	TGTGCCAGCAGCCACAACAGGGCCTCCTGTACCTTC	-	TRBV3-1/TRBV3-2	TRBJ1-2	-
CASGGGITYEQYF	TGTGCCAGCGGAGGGGGCATCACCTACGAGCAGTACTTC	-	TRBV9	TRBJ2-7	-
CASSQRAGQGVHGANVLTF	TGTGCCAGCAGCCAACGAGCAGGGCAGGGGGTGCATGGGGCCAACGTCCTGACTTTC	-	TRBV3-1/TRBV3-2	TRBJ2-6	TRBD1
CASSLGVQGGSYEQYF	TGTGCCAGCAGCTTAGGGGTGCAGGGAGGGTCCTACGAGCAGTACTTC	-	TRBV7-6	TRBJ2-7	TRBD2
CASSPSDPGSLVMNTEAFF	TGTGCCAGCAGCCCCAGTGACCCCGGGAGCTTGGTCATGAACACTGAAGCTTTCTTT	-	TRBV3-1/TRBV3-2	TRBJ1-1	-
CAISGPGGGAYNEQFF	TGTGCCATCAGTGGCCCAGGAGGGGGCGCCTACAATGAGCAGTTCTTC	once	TRBV10-3	TRBJ2-1	-
CASSPDVGEDGYTF	TGTGCCAGCTCACCAGACGTGGGGGAGGATGGCTACACCTTC	-	TRBV18	TRBJ1-2	-
CASSGTGGAYGYTF	TGTGCCAGCAGTGGCACAGGGGGCGCGTATGGCTACACCTTC	-	TRBV5-4	TRBJ1-2	TRBD1
CASSEAGTAGETQYF	TGTGCCAGCAGTGAAGCCGGGACAGCGGGCGAGACCCAGTACTTC	-	TRBV2	TRBJ2-5	-
CASSLGGQGSNQPQHF	TGTGCCAGCAGCTTGGGGGGGCAGGGAAGCAATCAGCCCCAGCATTTT	-	TRBV5-4	TRBJ1-5	-
CATSDSEGVTAYEQYF	TGTGCCACCAGTGATTCCGAGGGGGTTACGGCCTACGAGCAGTACTTC	-	TRBV24-1	TRBJ2-7	-
CASRMGQGRYEQYF	TGTGCCAGCAGAATGGGACAGGGGAGGTACGAGCAGTACTTC	-	TRBV6-5	TRBJ2-7	TRBD1
CASSERTGGETQYF	TGCGCCAGCAGTGAACGGACAGGGGGCGAGACCCAGTACTTC	-	TRBV10-1	TRBJ2-5	TRBD1
CASSRRLGNTEAFF	TGTGCCAGCAGCCGTAGGCTAGGGAACACTGAAGCTTTCTTT	-	TRBV9	TRBJ1-1	-
CASSWRGSEYNEQFF	TGTGCCAGCAGCTGGCGGGGGTCCGAATACAATGAGCAGTTCTTC	-	TRBV11-1	TRBJ2-1	TRBD2
CASSYRAPHTDTQYF	TGCGCCAGCAGCTACAGGGCCCCCCACACAGATACGCAGTATTTT	-	TRBV5-1	TRBJ2-3	-
CASSFGGEQTQYF	TGTGCCAGCAGCTTCGGGGGGGAACAGACCCAGTACTTC	-	TRBV7-9	TRBJ2-5	TRBD2